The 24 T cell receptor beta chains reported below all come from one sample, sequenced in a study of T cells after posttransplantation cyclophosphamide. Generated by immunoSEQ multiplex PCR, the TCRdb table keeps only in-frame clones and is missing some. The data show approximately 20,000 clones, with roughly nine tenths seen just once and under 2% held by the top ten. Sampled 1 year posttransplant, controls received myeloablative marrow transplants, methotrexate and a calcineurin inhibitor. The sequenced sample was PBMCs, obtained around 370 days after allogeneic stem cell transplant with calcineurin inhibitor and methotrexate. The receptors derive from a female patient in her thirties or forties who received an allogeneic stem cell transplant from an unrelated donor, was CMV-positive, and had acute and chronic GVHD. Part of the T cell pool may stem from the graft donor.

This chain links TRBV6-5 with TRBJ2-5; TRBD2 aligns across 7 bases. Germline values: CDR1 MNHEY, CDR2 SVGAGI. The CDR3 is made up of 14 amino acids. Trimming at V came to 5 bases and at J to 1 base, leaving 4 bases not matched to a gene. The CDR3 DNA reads TGTGCCAGCAGTAAGGGGAGGGCCCAAGAGACCCAGTACTTC. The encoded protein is CASSKGRAQETQYF.

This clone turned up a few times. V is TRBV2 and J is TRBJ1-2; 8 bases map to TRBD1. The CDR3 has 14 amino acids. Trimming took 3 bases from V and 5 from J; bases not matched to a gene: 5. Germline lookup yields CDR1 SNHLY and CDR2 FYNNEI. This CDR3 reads CASSEEGQVYGYTF. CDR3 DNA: TGTGCCAGCAGTGAGGAGGGACAGGTGTATGGCTACACCTTC.

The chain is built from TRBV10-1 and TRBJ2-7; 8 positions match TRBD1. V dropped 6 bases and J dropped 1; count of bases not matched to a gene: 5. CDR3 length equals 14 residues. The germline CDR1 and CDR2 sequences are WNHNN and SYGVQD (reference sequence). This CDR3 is CASRAGTGSYEQYF. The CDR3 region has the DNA TGCGCCAGCAGAGCAGGGACAGGATCCTACGAGCAGTACTTC.

CDR3 protein: CASVLAGGETQYF. The DNA of the CDR3 is TGCGCCAGCGTACTAGCGGGAGGAGAGACCCAGTACTTC. The chain combines TRBV10-2 with TRBJ2-5, with 12 bases lining up with TRBD2. This CDR3 region has 13 residues. With V trimmed by 8 bases and J by 4 bases, 2 bases remained unmatched. CDR1 WSHSY and CDR2 SAAADI come from the germline V gene.

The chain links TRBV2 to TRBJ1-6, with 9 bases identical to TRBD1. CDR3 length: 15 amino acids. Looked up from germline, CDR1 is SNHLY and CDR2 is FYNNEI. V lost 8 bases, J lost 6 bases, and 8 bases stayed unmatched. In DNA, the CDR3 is TGTGCCAGCTCCCCCGGGACAGGGTCTAATTCACCCCTCCACTTT. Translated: CASSPGTGSNSPLHF. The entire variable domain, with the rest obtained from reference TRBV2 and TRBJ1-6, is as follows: EPEVTQTPSHQVTQMGQEVILRCVPISNHLYFYWYRQILGQKVEFLVSFYNNEISEKSEIFDDQFSVERPDGSNFTLKIRSTKLEDSAMYFCASSPGTGSNSPLHFGNGTRLTVT.

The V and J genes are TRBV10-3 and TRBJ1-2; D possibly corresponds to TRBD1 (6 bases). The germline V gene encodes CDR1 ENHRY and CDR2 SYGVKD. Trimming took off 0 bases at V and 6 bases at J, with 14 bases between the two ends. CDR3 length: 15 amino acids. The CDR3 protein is CAISESMQGRDGYTF. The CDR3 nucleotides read TGTGCCATCAGTGAGTCGATGCAGGGGAGGGATGGCTACACCTTC.

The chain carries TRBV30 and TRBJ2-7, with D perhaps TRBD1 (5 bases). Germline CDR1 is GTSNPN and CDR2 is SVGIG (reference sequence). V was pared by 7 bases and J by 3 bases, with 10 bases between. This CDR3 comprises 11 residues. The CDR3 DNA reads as TGTGCCTTATTCCAGGGCTACGAGCAGTACGTC. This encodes CALFQGYEQYV.

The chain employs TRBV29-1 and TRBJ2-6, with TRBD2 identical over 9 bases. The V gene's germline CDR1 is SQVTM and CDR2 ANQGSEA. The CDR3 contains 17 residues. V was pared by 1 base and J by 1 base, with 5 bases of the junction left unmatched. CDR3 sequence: CSVEANSGRSGANVLTF. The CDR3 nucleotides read TGCAGCGTTGAAGCCAATAGCGGGAGATCTGGGGCCAACGTCCTGACTTTC. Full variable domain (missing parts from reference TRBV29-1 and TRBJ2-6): SAVISQKPSRDICQRGTSLTIQCQVDSQVTMMFWYRQQPGQSLTLIATANQGSEATYESGFVIDKFPISRPNLTFSTLTVSNMSPEDSSIYLCSVEANSGRSGANVLTFGAGSRLTVL.

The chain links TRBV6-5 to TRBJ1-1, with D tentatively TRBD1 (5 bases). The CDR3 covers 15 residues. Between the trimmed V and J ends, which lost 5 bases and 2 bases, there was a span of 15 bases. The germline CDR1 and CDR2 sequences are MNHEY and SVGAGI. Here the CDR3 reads CASSPRQTPNTEAFF. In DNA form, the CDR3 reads TGTGCCAGCAGTCCGCGACAGACTCCAAACACTGAAGCTTTCTTT.

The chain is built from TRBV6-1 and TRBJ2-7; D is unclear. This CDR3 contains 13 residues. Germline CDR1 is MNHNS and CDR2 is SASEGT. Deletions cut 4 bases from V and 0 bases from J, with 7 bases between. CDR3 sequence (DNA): TGTGCCAGCAGTGCCTCGTACTCCTACGAGCAGTACTTC. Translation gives CASSASYSYEQYF.

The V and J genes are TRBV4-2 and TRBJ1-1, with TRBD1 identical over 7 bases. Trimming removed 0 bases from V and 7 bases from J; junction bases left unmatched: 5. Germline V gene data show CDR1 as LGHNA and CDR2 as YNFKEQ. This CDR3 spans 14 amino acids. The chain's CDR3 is CASSQETGLDEAFF. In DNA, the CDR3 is TGTGCCAGCAGCCAAGAGACAGGGCTGGATGAAGCTTTCTTT.

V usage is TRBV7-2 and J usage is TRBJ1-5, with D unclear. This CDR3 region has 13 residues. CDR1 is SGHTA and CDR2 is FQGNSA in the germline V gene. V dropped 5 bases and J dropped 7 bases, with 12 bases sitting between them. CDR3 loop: CASSPTPGQPQHF. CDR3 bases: TGTGCCAGCAGCCCGACGCCCGGGCAGCCCCAGCATTTT.

CDR3 in amino acids: CASSLGGLAGGIYNEQFF. Here the CDR3 DNA reads TGTGCCAGCAGCTTAGGTGGACTAGCGGGAGGGATCTACAATGAGCAGTTCTTC. The chain links TRBV7-8 to TRBJ2-1; TRBD2 aligns across 15 bases. The V segment lost 1 base and the J segment 3 bases; nucleotides outside the gene matches: 4. The CDR3 contains 18 residues. Germline V gene data show CDR1 as SGHVS and CDR2 as FQNEAQ.

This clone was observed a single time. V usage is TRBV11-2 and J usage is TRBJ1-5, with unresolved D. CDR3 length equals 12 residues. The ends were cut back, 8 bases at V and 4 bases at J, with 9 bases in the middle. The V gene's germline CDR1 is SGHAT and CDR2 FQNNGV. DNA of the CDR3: TGTGCCAGCTCCCACGAGAATCAGCCCCAGCATTTT. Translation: CASSHENQPQHF.

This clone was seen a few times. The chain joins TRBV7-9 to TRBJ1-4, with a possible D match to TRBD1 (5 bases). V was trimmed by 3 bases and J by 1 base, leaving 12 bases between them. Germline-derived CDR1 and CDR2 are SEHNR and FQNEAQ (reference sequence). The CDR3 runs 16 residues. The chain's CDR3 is CASSLAGSGTNEKLFF. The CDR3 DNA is TGTGCCAGCAGCTTGGCAGGGTCGGGAACTAATGAAAAACTGTTTTTT.

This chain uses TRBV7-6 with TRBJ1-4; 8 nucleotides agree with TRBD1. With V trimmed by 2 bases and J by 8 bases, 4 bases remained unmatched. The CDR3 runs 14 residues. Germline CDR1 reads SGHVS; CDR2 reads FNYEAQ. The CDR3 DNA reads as TGTGCCAGCAGCTTAACACAGGGGGGCGAAAAACTGTTTTTT. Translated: CASSLTQGGEKLFF.

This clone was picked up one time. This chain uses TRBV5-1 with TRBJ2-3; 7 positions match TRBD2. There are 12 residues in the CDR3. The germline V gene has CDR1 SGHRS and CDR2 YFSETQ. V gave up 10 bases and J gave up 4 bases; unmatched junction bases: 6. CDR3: CAAGDSSDTQYF. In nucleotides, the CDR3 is TGCGCCGCGGGAGACAGTTCAGATACGCAGTATTTT.

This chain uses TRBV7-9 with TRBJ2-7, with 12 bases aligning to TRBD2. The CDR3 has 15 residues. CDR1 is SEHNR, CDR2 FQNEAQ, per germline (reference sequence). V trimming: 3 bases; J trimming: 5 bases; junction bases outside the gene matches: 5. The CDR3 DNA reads TGTGCCAGCAGCTTGACTAGCGGGAGTCAGAACGAGCAGTACTTC. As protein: CASSLTSGSQNEQYF.

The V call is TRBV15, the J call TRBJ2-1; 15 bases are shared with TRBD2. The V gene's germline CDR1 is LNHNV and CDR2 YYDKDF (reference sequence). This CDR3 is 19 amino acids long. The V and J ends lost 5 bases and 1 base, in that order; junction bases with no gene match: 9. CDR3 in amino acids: CATSSPGTSGRRSYNEQFF. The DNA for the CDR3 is TGTGCCACCAGCTCCCCGGGGACTAGCGGGAGGAGATCCTACAATGAGCAGTTCTTC.

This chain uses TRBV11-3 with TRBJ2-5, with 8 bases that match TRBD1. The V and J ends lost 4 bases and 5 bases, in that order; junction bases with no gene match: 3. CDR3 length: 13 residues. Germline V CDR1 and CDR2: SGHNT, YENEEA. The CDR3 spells CASSSTGDETQYF. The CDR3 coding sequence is TGTGCCAGCAGCTCGACAGGGGACGAGACCCAGTACTTC.

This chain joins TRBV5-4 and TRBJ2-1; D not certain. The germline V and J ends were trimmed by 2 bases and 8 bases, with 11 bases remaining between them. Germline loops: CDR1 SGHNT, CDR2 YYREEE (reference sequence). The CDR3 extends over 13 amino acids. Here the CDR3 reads CASSFLGEDEQFF. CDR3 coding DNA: TGTGCCAGCAGCTTCCTCGGAGAGGATGAGCAGTTCTTC.

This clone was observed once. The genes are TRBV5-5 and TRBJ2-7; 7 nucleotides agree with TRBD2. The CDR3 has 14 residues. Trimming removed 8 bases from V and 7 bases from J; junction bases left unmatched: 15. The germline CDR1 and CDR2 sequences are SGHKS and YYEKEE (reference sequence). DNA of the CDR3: TGTGCCAGTTCAGCGGGACCGCATTCGGGGGAGCAGTACGTC. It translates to CASSAGPHSGEQYV.

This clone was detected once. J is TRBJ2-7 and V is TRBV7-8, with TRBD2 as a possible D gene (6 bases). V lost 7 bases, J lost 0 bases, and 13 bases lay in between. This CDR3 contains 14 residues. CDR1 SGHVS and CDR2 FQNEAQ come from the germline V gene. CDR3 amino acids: CASTVTGLSYEQYF. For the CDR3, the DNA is TGTGCCAGCACCGTGACGGGACTCTCCTACGAGCAGTACTTC. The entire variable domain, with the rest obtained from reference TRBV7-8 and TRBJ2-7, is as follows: GAGVSQSPRYKVAKRGQDVALRCDPISGHVSLFWYQQALGQGPEFLTYFQNEAQLDKSGLPSDRFFAERPEGSVSTLKIQRTQQEDSAVYLCASTVTGLSYEQYFGPGTRLTVT.

Here the CDR3 DNA reads TGTGCCAGCACGTTGGAAAGGGGCACTGAAGCTTTCTTT. Encoded protein: CASTLERGTEAFF. V and J are TRBV6-5 and TRBJ1-1, with a weak D call TRBD1 (5 bases). V dropped 7 bases and J dropped 4 bases, with 13 bases sitting between them. The CDR3 contains 13 residues. Germline V gene lookup returns CDR1 MNHEY and CDR2 SVGAGI.